This T cell receptor beta chain was captured in a study of T cell responses to AZD1222 COVID-19 vaccine. Sequencing was performed with immunoSEQ multiplex PCR; in TCRdb, only in-frame clones are kept and a portion is missing. The sample lists 150,000 to 200,000 clones; more than 90% were seen once. The CDR3 extends over 13 amino acids. Losses at the gene ends were 6 bases for V and 12 bases for J; bases not matched to a gene: 13. Per the germline V gene, CDR1 is SQVTM and CDR2 is ANQGSEA. Whole-study results and caveats: Only after the peak T cell response were repertoires sampled. Most donors were white British and more were female, and clonal diversity was possibly underestimated. Seropositive status at baseline applied to only 6 or 7 AZD1222 recipients. Nearly half of spike-specific TCRs reportedly go after variant regions that carry no mutations.

A word on this clone: Antigen unknown.

This receptor was obtained from an adult who received the MenACWY meningococcal vaccine as a control. This chain uses TRBV29-1 with TRBJ1-1; 10 bases fit TRBD1. Here the sequenced sample was peripheral blood, taken 28 days after the second dose of the MenACWY control vaccine. CDR3 sequence: CSVAGTGAPVSFF. The CDR3 DNA sequence: TGCAGCGTAGCCGGGACAGGGGCCCCTGTTTCTTTCTTT.